Shown below are 9 T cell receptor beta chains from a single sample sequenced in a study of cytomegalovirus exposure and HLA in healthy donors. PCR used 60 Vbeta primers and 13 Jbeta primers. TCRdb keeps only in-frame clones here, not all; method: immunoSEQ multiplex PCR. This sample has 100,000 to 150,000 clones; roughly 80% occur once, and the top ten carry roughly 3.5%. Sample: PBMCs. These receptors all stem from a woman aged 40 to 50 in good health and CMV-seropositive.

This chain joins TRBV5-6 and TRBJ2-1, with D tentatively TRBD2 (6 bases). The CDR3 consists of 15 residues. Trimming took 4 bases from V and 3 from J, leaving 14 bases between them. CDR1 is SGHDT, CDR2 YYEEEE, per germline. CDR3 nucleotide sequence: TGTGCCAGCAGCCTACCGTTGGGGGGCTACAATGAGCAGTTCTTC. It specifies CASSLPLGGYNEQFF.

J is TRBJ1-5 and V is TRBV28, with 9 bases aligning to TRBD1. The CDR3 loop spans 14 amino acids. Germline loops: CDR1 MDHEN, CDR2 SYDVKM. Trimming at V came to 6 bases and at J to 4 bases, leaving 4 bases not matched to a gene. CDR3 loop: CASRGDRENQPQHF. CDR3 coding DNA: TGTGCCAGCAGAGGGGACAGGGAAAATCAGCCCCAGCATTTT.

V and J are TRBV5-8 and TRBJ2-3; 7 bases align to TRBD1. Unmatched junction bases numbered 1, after V lost 2 bases and J lost 1 base. CDR3 size: 14 residues. Germline V gene sequence: CDR1 SGHTS, CDR2 YDEGEE. The CDR3 sequence: CASSFGTGTDTQYF. CDR3 nucleotides: TGTGCCAGCAGCTTTGGGACAGGCACAGATACGCAGTATTTT.

The CDR3 region is CASSFTGGYGYTF. The CDR3 DNA follows: TGTGCCAGCAGTTTCACGGGGGGCTATGGCTACACCTTC. V gene TRBV28 combines with J gene TRBJ1-2, with TRBD1 as a possible D gene (5 bases). Trimming removed 3 bases at V and 4 bases at J, with 9 bases between. This CDR3 is built from 13 residues. Germline assignment: CDR1 MDHEN and CDR2 SYDVKM.

The V call is TRBV7-2, the J call TRBJ2-1, with 7 positions matching TRBD2. The CDR3 is 17 amino acids. CDR1 is SGHTA, CDR2 FQGNSA, per germline. The V segment lost 5 bases and the J segment 2 bases; nucleotides outside the gene matches: 12. The CDR3 bases are TGTGCCAGCAGCCAAAAACCCCCGGGACTAACCTACAATGAGCAGTTCTTC. This codes for CASSQKPPGLTYNEQFF. Drawing the rest from reference TRBV7-2 and TRBJ2-1, the complete variable domain is GAGVSQSPSNKVTEKGKDVELRCDPISGHTALYWYRQSLGQGLEFLIYFQGNSAPDKSGLPSDRFSAERTGGSVSTLTIQRTQQEDSAVYLCASSQKPPGLTYNEQFFGPGTRLTVL.

The chain carries TRBV4-3 and TRBJ2-3, with D possibly TRBD1 on 5 matching bases. The CDR3 consists of 14 residues. The ends were cut back, 0 bases at V and 6 bases at J, with 10 bases in the middle. Germline V gene lookup returns CDR1 LGHNA and CDR2 YSLEER. CDR3 amino acids: CASSQDEQVDTQYF. For the CDR3, the DNA is TGCGCCAGCAGCCAAGATGAACAGGTGGATACGCAGTATTTT.

V gene TRBV7-8 combines with J gene TRBJ2-1; TRBD2 aligns across 13 bases. Germline V gene sequence: CDR1 SGHVS, CDR2 FQNEAQ. CDR3 size: 17 residues. With V trimmed by 3 bases and J by 3 bases, 5 bases remained unmatched. CDR3 sequence: CASSFGLAGVVYNEQFF. CDR3 sequence (DNA): TGTGCCAGCAGCTTCGGACTAGCGGGAGTGGTCTACAATGAGCAGTTCTTC.

This clone was recorded only once. V usage is TRBV11-2 and J usage is TRBJ1-2; 11 bases map to TRBD1. The CDR3 spans 17 residues. The V and J ends lost 5 bases and 2 bases, in that order; junction bases with no gene match: 10. Germline values: CDR1 SGHAT, CDR2 FQNNGV. CDR3: CASSGQGAALTNYGYTF. In DNA, the CDR3 is TGTGCCAGCAGCGGACAGGGGGCCGCCCTAACCAACTATGGCTACACCTTC.

The chain combines TRBV28 with TRBJ2-7, with D possibly TRBD1 on 6 matching bases. V was trimmed by 6 bases and J by 7 bases, leaving 10 bases between them. Germline CDR1 is MDHEN and CDR2 is SYDVKM. The CDR3 sequence is 11 residues long. The CDR3 DNA sequence: TGTGCCAGCAGAGACAGGCGTGAGCAGTACTTC. Translated: CASRDRREQYF.